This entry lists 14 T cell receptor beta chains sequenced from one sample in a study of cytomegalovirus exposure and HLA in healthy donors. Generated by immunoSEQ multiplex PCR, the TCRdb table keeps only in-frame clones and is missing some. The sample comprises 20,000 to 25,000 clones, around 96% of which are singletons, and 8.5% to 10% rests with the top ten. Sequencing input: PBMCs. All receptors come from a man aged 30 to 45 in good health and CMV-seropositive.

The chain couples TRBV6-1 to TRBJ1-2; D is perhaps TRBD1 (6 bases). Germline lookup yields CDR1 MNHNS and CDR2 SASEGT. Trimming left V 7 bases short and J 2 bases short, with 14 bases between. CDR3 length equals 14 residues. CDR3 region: CASTTPGTNYGYTF. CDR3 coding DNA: TGTGCCAGCACCACTCCAGGGACAAACTATGGCTACACCTTC.

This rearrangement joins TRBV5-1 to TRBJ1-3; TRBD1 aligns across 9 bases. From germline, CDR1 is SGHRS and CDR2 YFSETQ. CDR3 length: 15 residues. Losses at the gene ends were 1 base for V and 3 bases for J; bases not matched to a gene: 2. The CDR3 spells CASSLTGGGGNTIYF. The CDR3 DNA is TGCGCCAGCAGCTTGACAGGGGGCGGTGGAAACACCATATATTTT.

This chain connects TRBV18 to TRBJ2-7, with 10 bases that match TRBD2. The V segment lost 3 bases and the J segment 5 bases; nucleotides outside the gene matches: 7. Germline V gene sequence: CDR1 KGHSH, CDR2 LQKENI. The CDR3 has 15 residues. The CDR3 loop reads CASSPGLAEVHEQYF. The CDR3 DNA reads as TGTGCCAGCTCACCCGGACTAGCGGAGGTCCACGAGCAGTACTTC.

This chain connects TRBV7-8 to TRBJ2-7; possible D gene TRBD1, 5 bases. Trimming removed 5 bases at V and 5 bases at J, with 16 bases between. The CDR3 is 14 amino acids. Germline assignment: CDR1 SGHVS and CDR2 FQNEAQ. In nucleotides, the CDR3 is TGTGCCAGCAGCCCTAACAGGTATTCGAACGAGCAGTACTTC. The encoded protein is CASSPNRYSNEQYF.

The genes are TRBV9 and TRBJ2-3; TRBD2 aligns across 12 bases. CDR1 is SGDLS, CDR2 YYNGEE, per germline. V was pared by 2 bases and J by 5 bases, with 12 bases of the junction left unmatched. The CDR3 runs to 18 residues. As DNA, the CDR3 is TGTGCCAGCAGCGTCATCCCACGGCTAGCGGGAGGGGGAGATACGCAGTATTTT. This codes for CASSVIPRLAGGGDTQYF.

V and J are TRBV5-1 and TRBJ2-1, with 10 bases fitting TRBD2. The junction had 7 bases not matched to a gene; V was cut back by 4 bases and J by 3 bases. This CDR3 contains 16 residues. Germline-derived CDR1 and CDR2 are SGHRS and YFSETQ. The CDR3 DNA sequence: TGCGCCAGCAGCCGGACTAGCGGTGGGGTCTACAATGAGCAGTTCTTC. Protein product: CASSRTSGGVYNEQFF.

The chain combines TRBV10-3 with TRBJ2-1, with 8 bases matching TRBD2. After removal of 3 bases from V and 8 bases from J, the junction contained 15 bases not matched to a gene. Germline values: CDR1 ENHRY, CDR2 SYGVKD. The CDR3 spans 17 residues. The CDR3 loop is CAISDSSRAGGGDEQFF. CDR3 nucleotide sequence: TGTGCCATCAGTGACTCTAGTCGGGCGGGAGGAGGGGATGAGCAGTTCTTC.

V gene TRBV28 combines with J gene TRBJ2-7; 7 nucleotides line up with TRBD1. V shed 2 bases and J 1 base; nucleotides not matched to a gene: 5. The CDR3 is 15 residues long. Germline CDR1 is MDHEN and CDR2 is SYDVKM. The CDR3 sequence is CASSLVGGRSYEQYF. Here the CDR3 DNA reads TGTGCCAGCAGTTTAGTAGGGGGCAGGTCCTACGAGCAGTACTTC.

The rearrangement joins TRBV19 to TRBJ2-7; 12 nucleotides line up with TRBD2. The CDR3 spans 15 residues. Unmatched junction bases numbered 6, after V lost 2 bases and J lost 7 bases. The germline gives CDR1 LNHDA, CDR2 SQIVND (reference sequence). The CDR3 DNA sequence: TGTGCCAGTAGTATATCACTAGCGGGAGGAGGAGAGCAGTACTTC. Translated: CASSISLAGGGEQYF.

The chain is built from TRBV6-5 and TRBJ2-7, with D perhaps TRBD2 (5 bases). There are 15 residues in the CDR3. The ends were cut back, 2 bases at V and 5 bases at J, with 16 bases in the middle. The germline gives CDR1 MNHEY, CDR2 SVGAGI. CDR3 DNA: TGTGCCAGCAGTTACGGCGGGCTAGTCGTTAACGAGCAGTACTTC. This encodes CASSYGGLVVNEQYF.

The CDR3 protein is CASTKETATRDTQYF. CDR3 bases: TGTGCCAGCACCAAAGAGACAGCTACAAGGGATACGCAGTATTTT. The chain recombines TRBV2 with TRBJ2-3, with D perhaps TRBD1 (5 bases). With 7 bases removed from V and 6 bases from J, the gap between germline ends came to 20 bases. The CDR3 totals 15 residues. Looked up from germline, CDR1 is SNHLY and CDR2 is FYNNEI.

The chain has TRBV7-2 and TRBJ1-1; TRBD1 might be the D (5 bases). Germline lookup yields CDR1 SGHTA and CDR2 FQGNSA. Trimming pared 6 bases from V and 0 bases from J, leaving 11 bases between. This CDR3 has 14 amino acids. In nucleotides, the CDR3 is TGTGCCAGCAGGGTGGGGCAGTTGAACACTGAAGCTTTCTTT. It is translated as CASRVGQLNTEAFF.

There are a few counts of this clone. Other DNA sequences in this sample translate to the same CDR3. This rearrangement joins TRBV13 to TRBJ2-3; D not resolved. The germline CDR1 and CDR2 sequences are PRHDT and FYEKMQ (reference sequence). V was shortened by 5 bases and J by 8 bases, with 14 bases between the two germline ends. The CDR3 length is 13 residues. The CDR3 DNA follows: TGTGCCAGCAGCCCGGAGAGTGACGGTACGCAGTATTTT. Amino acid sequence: CASSPESDGTQYF.

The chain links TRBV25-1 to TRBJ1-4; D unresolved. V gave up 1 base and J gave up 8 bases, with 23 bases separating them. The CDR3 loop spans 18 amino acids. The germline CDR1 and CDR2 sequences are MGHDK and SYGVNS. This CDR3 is CASSEFDGGGGLKEKLFF. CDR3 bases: TGTGCCAGCAGTGAATTTGATGGCGGTGGAGGGTTGAAGGAAAAACTGTTTTTT. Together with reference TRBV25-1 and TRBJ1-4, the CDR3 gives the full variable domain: EADIYQTPRYLVIGTGKKITLECSQTMGHDKMYWYQQDPGMELHLIHYSYGVNSTEKGDLSSESTVSRIRTEHFPLTLESARPSHTSQYLCASSEFDGGGGLKEKLFFGSGTQLSVL.